This TCR beta chain was documented in a study of cytomegalovirus exposure and HLA in healthy donors. Study results and caveats: In vitro, three CMV-associated chains proved specific for CMV antigens. Earlier results showed most TCR beta V segments being productive about 87% or about 30% of the time. A missense variant in DCLRE1C was later tied to TCR beta V- and J-gene trimming.

Nominally healthy donors were sampled, though unrecorded immune exposures were likely. PCR was performed using 60 Vbeta and 13 Jbeta primers. Sequencing used immunoSEQ multiplex PCR; TCRdb keeps in-frame clones, though not all of them. The sample yields roughly 100,000 clones, about 9.4% seen once. Only a few counts were recorded for this clone. The antigen remains unidentified. This CDR3 contains 16 residues. Germline lookup yields CDR1 SNHLY and CDR2 FYNNEI. Trimming took 7 bases from V and 5 from J; bases not matched to a gene: 12. This TCR was recovered from a man aged 40-49 years in good health and CMV-seropositive. The V gene is TRBV2, the J gene TRBJ2-5; 11 bases are shared with TRBD2. The sample consisted of PBMCs. CDR3: CASTSGLAVLGETQYF. For the CDR3, the DNA is TGTGCCAGCACCTCGGGACTAGCGGTCTTAGGGGAGACCCAGTACTTC.